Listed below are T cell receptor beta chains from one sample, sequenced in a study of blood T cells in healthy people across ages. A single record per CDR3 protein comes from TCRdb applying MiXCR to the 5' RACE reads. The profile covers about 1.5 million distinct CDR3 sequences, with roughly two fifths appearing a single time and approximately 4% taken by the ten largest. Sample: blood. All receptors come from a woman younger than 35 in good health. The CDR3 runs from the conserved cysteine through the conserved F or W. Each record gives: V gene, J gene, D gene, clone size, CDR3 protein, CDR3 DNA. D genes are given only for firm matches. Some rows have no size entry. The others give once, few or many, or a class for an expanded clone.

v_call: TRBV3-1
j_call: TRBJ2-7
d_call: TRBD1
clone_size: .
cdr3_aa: CASSPGTGRSVSYEQYF
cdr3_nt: TGTGCCAGCAGCCCCGGGACAGGGAGGTCAGTTTCCTACGAGCAGTACTTC

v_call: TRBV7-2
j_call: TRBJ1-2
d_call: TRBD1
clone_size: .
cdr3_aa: CASSFAGTGGGGYTF
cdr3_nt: TGTGCCAGCAGCTTCGCCGGGACAGGGGGTGGCGGCTACACCTTC

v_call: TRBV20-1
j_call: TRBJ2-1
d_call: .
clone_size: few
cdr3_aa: CSARDPSASHNEQFF
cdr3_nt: TGCAGTGCTAGAGATCCGAGTGCCTCCCACAATGAGCAGTTCTTC

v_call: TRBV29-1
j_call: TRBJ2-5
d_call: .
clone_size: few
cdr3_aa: CSVEDQVVVETQYF
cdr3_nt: TGCAGCGTTGAAGATCAGGTGGTGGTAGAGACCCAGTACTTC

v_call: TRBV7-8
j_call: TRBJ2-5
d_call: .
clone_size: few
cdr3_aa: CASSLARLAEETQYF
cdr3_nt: TGTGCCAGCAGCTTAGCGCGCCTAGCAGAAGAGACCCAGTACTTC

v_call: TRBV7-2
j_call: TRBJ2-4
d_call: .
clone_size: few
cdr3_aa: CASSLAAKNIQYF
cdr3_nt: TGTGCCAGCAGCTTAGCGGCCAAAAACATTCAGTACTTC

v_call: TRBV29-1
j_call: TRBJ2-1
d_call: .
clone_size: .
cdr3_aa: CSVFSRSSYEQFF
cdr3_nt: TGCAGCGTTTTTAGCAGGAGTTCCTATGAGCAGTTCTTC

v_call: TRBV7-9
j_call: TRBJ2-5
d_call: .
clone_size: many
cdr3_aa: CASSFPYQETQYF
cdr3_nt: TGTGCCAGCAGCTTCCCGTACCAAGAGACCCAGTACTTC

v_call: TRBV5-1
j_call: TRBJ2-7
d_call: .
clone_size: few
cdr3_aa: CASKEGPIFEQYF
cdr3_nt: TGCGCCAGCAAGGAGGGCCCCATTTTCGAGCAGTACTTC

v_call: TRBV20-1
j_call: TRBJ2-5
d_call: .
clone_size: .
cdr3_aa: CSARLPGPIQETQYF
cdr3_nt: TGCAGTGCTCGACTCCCCGGGCCCATCCAAGAGACCCAGTACTTC

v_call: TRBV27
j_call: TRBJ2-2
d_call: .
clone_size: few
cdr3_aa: CASSPWTTGELFF
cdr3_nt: TGTGCCAGCAGTCCTTGGACCACCGGGGAGCTGTTTTTT

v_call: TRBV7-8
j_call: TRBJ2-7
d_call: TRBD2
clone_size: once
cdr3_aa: CASSSMLAGEDEQYF
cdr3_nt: TGTGCCAGCAGTTCGATGCTAGCGGGAGAAGACGAGCAGTACTTC

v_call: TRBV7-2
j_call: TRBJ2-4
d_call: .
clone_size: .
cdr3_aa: CASSFKIAKNIQYF
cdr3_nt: TGTGCCAGCAGCTTTAAGATAGCCAAAAACATTCAGTACTTC

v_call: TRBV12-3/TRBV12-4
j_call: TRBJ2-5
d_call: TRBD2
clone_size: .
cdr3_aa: CASRSSGERETQYF
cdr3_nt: TGTGCCAGCAGGTCTAGCGGGGAGCGAGAGACCCAGTACTTC

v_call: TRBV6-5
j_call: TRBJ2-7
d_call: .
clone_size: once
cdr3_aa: CASSSAGGKDEQYF
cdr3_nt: TGTGCCAGCAGTTCGGCAGGGGGGAAGGACGAGCAGTACTTC

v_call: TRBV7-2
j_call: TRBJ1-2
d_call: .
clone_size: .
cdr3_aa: CASSFDRSGGYTF
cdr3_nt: TGTGCCAGCAGCTTTGACCGGTCGGGGGGCTACACCTTC

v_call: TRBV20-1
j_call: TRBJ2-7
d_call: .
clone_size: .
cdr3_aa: CSAKVLGRHNYEQYF
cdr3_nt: TGCAGTGCTAAGGTTCTGGGCCGACACAACTACGAGCAGTACTTC

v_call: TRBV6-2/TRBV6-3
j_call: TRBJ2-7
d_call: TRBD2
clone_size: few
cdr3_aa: CASSATSERNSYEQYF
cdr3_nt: TGTGCCAGCAGTGCGACTAGCGAGAGAAACTCCTACGAGCAGTACTTC